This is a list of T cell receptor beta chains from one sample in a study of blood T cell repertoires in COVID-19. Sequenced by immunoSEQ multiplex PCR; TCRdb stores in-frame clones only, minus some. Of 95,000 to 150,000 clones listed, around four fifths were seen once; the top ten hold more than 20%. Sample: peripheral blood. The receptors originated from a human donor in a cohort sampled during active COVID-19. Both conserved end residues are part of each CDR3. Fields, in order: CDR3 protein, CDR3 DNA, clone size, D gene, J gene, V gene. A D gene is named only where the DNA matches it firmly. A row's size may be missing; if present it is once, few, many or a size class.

CDR3 protein: CASSLARQQETQYF
CDR3 DNA: TGTGCCAGCAGCTTAGCGAGACAGCAAGAGACCCAGTACTTC
clone size: NA
D gene: NA
J gene: TRBJ2-5
V gene: TRBV7-2

CDR3 protein: CASSAGTSAGGELFF
CDR3 DNA: TGTGCCAGCAGCGCCGGGACTAGCGCAGGCGGGGAGCTGTTTTTT
clone size: NA
D gene: TRBD2
J gene: TRBJ2-2
V gene: TRBV9

CDR3 protein: CASRTSGGADYEQYF
CDR3 DNA: TGTGCCAGCAGGACTAGCGGGGGCGCAGACTACGAGCAGTACTTC
clone size: NA
D gene: TRBD2
J gene: TRBJ2-7
V gene: TRBV6-5

CDR3 protein: CASSEALRTSGSSYEQYF
CDR3 DNA: TGTGCCAGCAGTGAAGCGTTGAGGACTAGCGGGAGCTCCTACGAGCAGTACTTC
clone size: few
D gene: TRBD2
J gene: TRBJ2-7
V gene: TRBV6-1

CDR3 protein: CASSQDSGQVSTEAFF
CDR3 DNA: TGTGCCAGCAGCCAAGATTCGGGACAGGTCTCAACTGAAGCTTTCTTT
clone size: NA
D gene: TRBD1
J gene: TRBJ1-1
V gene: TRBV4-2

CDR3 protein: CATSDGATGYYGYTF
CDR3 DNA: TGTGCCACCAGTGATGGGGCAACCGGGTACTATGGCTACACCTTC
clone size: NA
D gene: NA
J gene: TRBJ1-2
V gene: TRBV24-1

CDR3 protein: CSVAGRDYGYTF
CDR3 DNA: TGCAGCGTTGCGGGCAGGGACTATGGCTACACCTTC
clone size: NA
D gene: NA
J gene: TRBJ1-2
V gene: TRBV29-1

CDR3 protein: CASSPRQGTHEQYF
CDR3 DNA: TGTGCCAGCTCACCTCGACAGGGGACGCACGAGCAGTACTTC
clone size: once
D gene: TRBD1
J gene: TRBJ2-7
V gene: TRBV18

CDR3 protein: CASSEGLAEETQYF
CDR3 DNA: TGTGCCAGCAGTGAAGGACTAGCGGAAGAGACCCAGTACTTC
clone size: NA
D gene: TRBD2
J gene: TRBJ2-5
V gene: TRBV6-1

CDR3 protein: CASSHRDREKLFF
CDR3 DNA: TGTGCCAGCAGCCACCGGGACAGGGAAAAACTGTTTTTT
clone size: NA
D gene: TRBD1
J gene: TRBJ1-4
V gene: TRBV28

CDR3 protein: CASSQALPSSYEQYF
CDR3 DNA: TGTGCCAGCAGCCAAGCACTCCCTAGCTCCTACGAGCAGTACTTC
clone size: NA
D gene: NA
J gene: TRBJ2-7
V gene: TRBV14

CDR3 protein: CASSRSNYGYTF
CDR3 DNA: TGTGCCAGCAGCAGGAGTAACTATGGCTACACCTTC
clone size: few
D gene: NA
J gene: TRBJ1-2
V gene: TRBV9

CDR3 protein: CASSSPGTLETQYF
CDR3 DNA: TGTGCCAGCAGCTCACCCGGGACTTTAGAGACCCAGTACTTC
clone size: NA
D gene: NA
J gene: TRBJ2-5
V gene: TRBV5-8

CDR3 protein: CASSPTAYEQYF
CDR3 DNA: TGTGCCAGCAGCCCGACAGCTTACGAGCAGTACTTC
clone size: NA
D gene: NA
J gene: TRBJ2-7
V gene: TRBV6-5

CDR3 protein: CASSAGQPYEQYF
CDR3 DNA: TGTGCCAGCAGCGCGGGACAGCCCTACGAGCAGTACTTC
clone size: NA
D gene: NA
J gene: TRBJ2-7
V gene: TRBV7-2

CDR3 protein: CASRLQIGTGSVNEQYF
CDR3 DNA: TGTGCCAGCAGACTCCAAATTGGGACAGGGTCTGTGAACGAGCAGTACTTC
clone size: NA
D gene: TRBD1
J gene: TRBJ2-7
V gene: TRBV28

CDR3 protein: CASSRDRNEQYF
CDR3 DNA: TGTGCCAGCAGCCGGGACAGAAACGAGCAGTACTTC
clone size: NA
D gene: TRBD1
J gene: TRBJ2-7
V gene: TRBV6-2/TRBV6-3

CDR3 protein: CASSPDTGVGELFF
CDR3 DNA: TGTGCCAGCAGTCCTGATACAGGGGTCGGGGAGCTGTTTTTT
clone size: NA
D gene: TRBD1
J gene: TRBJ2-2
V gene: TRBV6-5

CDR3 protein: CASSQDESGDGYTF
CDR3 DNA: TGTGCCAGCAGCCAAGATGAATCAGGGGACGGCTACACCTTC
clone size: NA
D gene: NA
J gene: TRBJ1-2
V gene: TRBV4-2

CDR3 protein: CASSPYWARYEQYF
CDR3 DNA: TGTGCCAGCAGCCCATACTGGGCCCGCTACGAGCAGTACTTC
clone size: NA
D gene: NA
J gene: TRBJ2-7
V gene: TRBV3-1/TRBV3-2

CDR3 protein: CSASYRDRGLETQYF
CDR3 DNA: TGCAGTGCTAGTTACCGGGACAGGGGGTTGGAGACCCAGTACTTC
clone size: NA
D gene: TRBD1
J gene: TRBJ2-5
V gene: TRBV20-1

CDR3 protein: CASSQGGNSGGWNTGELFF
CDR3 DNA: TGTGCCAGCAGCCAAGGAGGAAATAGCGGGGGGTGGAACACCGGGGAGCTGTTTTTT
clone size: NA
D gene: TRBD2
J gene: TRBJ2-2
V gene: TRBV4-2

CDR3 protein: CASSRYQQGADGELFF
CDR3 DNA: TGTGCCAGCAGCCGCTACCAACAGGGGGCGGACGGGGAGCTGTTTTTT
clone size: NA
D gene: TRBD1
J gene: TRBJ2-2
V gene: TRBV4-2

CDR3 protein: CASSLGQNTEAFF
CDR3 DNA: TGTGCCAGCAGCTTAGGACAGAACACTGAAGCTTTCTTT
clone size: few
D gene: NA
J gene: TRBJ1-1
V gene: TRBV7-2

CDR3 protein: CASSWSGRANTGELFF
CDR3 DNA: TGTGCCAGCAGCTGGAGCGGGAGGGCGAACACCGGGGAGCTGTTTTTT
clone size: NA
D gene: TRBD2
J gene: TRBJ2-2
V gene: TRBV5-4

CDR3 protein: CASSYPTGTQYF
CDR3 DNA: TGTGCCAGCAGTTACCCAACAGGGACCCAGTACTTC
clone size: NA
D gene: NA
J gene: TRBJ2-5
V gene: TRBV6-2/TRBV6-3

CDR3 protein: CASSPGTGIYNSPLHF
CDR3 DNA: TGTGCCAGCAGCCCCGGGACAGGCATCTATAATTCACCCCTCCACTTT
clone size: NA
D gene: TRBD1
J gene: TRBJ1-6
V gene: TRBV5-6

CDR3 protein: CASLRGGAAETQYF
CDR3 DNA: TGTGCCAGCTTGAGGGGGGGGGCAGCGGAGACCCAGTACTTC
clone size: NA
D gene: NA
J gene: TRBJ2-5
V gene: TRBV13

CDR3 protein: CASSLSPSGSDEQFF
CDR3 DNA: TGTGCCAGCAGTTTATCCCCTTCTGGGAGCGATGAGCAGTTCTTC
clone size: NA
D gene: NA
J gene: TRBJ2-1
V gene: TRBV27

CDR3 protein: CAATDRLTDTQYF
CDR3 DNA: TGTGCCGCAACTGACAGACTCACAGATACGCAGTATTTT
clone size: NA
D gene: NA
J gene: TRBJ2-3
V gene: TRBV28

CDR3 protein: CASIVGPGANVLTF
CDR3 DNA: TGTGCCAGCATAGTTGGGCCTGGGGCCAACGTCCTGACTTTC
clone size: NA
D gene: NA
J gene: TRBJ2-6
V gene: TRBV5-5